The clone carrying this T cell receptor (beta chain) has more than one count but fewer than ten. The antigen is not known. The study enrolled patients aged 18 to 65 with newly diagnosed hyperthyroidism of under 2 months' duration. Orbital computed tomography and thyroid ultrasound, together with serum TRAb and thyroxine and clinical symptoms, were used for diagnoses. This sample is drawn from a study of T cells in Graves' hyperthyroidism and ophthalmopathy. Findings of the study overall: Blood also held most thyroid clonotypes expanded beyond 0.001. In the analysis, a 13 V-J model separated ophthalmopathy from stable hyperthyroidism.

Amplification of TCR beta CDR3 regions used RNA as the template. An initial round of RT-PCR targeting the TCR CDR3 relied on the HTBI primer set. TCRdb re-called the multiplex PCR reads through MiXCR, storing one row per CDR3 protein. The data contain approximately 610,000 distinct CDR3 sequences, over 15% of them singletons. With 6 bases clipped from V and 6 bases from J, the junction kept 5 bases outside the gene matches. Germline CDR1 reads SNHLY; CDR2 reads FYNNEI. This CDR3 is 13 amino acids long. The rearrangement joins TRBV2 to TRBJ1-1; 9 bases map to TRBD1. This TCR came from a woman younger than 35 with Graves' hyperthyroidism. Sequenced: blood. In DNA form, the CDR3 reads TGTGCCAGCAGCGGACAGGGGAGCGCTGAAGCTTTCTTT. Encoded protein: CASSGQGSAEAFF.